This is a list of T cell receptor beta chains from one sample in a study of graft-versus-host responses after intestinal transplantation. The assay was immunoSEQ multiplex PCR, and TCRdb's table has in-frame clones only and misses some. The sample shows about 120,000 clones, approximately 92% of them seen only once. These TCRs are of unknown antigen specificity. Source: unstimulated CD4+ T cells sorted from spleen or lymph node cells, taken before intestinal transplant. These TCRs come from a human donor who received an intestinal transplant. Each CDR3 is given with its conserved first and last residue. Expanded clones are given a class, and other clones once, few, many or no size at all.

J gene,CDR3 length,V gene,clone size,CDR3 protein
TRBJ2-7,14,TRBV7-9,NA,CASSLGQLPYEQYF
TRBJ1-5,14,TRBV2,NA,CASSADRADQPQHF
TRBJ1-2,15,TRBV6-5,NA,CASSLTGQGKRRYTF
TRBJ1-1,12,TRBV10-3,NA,CGTGAPNTEAFF
TRBJ1-2,14,TRBV7-3,NA,CASSQGPPLYGYTF
TRBJ2-3,16,TRBV19,NA,CASSMGQTSGTDTQYF
TRBJ2-1,15,TRBV19,NA,CASSIGLAGGNEQFF
TRBJ2-2,16,TRBV30,NA,CAWSDIPGRTVGELFF
TRBJ2-4,16,TRBV28,once,CASSPPLGGGSMIQYF
TRBJ1-1,14,TRBV6-5,NA,CASSDRNMNTEAFF
TRBJ1-1,15,TRBV19,NA,CASSRQGGGNTEAFF
TRBJ2-6,15,TRBV30,NA,CAFLTGSSGANVLTF
TRBJ2-3,14,TRBV28,NA,CASSTPARLDTQYF
TRBJ1-2,16,TRBV5-4,NA,CASSSGGGQFRYGYTF
TRBJ2-7,15,TRBV28,NA,CASSSSGRGPYEQYF
TRBJ2-1,16,TRBV5-1,NA,CASKESGTSGRYEQFF
TRBJ2-7,14,TRBV27,NA,CASARENGSYEQYF
TRBJ1-1,13,TRBV5-1,NA,CASSPGGGPEAFF
TRBJ1-5,13,TRBV29-1,NA,CSVEGSRGQPQHF
TRBJ2-5,12,TRBV14,few,CASSQAHETQYF
TRBJ2-6,14,TRBV27,once,CASSSLTGANVLTF
TRBJ1-1,14,TRBV19,NA,CATTPREMNTEAFF
TRBJ1-3,16,TRBV19,NA,CASSVARDSSGNTIYF
TRBJ2-3,11,TRBV7-2,NA,CASSFSDTQYF
TRBJ1-2,14,TRBV6-6,once,CASSPSGSTYGYTF
TRBJ2-7,15,TRBV7-2,NA,CASSLGLAGKYEQYF
TRBJ2-1,17,TRBV7-9,NA,CASRDPQGLAVSNEQFF
TRBJ1-1,12,TRBV11-2,NA,CASALRVGAAFF
TRBJ2-4,14,TRBV28,NA,CASSSGTSGNIQYF
TRBJ2-1,18,TRBV27,NA,CASSPNLQTSGRAGEQFF
TRBJ2-3,13,TRBV7-8,once,CASSLIGADTQYF
TRBJ1-3,15,TRBV10-3,few,CAIEGQGANGNTIYF
TRBJ2-7,9,TRBV27,NA,CASSFGQYF
TRBJ2-3,13,TRBV28,NA,CASSGQVRDTQYF
TRBJ2-7,15,TRBV4-1,NA,CASSQDVAGIYEQYF
TRBJ2-1,14,TRBV2,NA,CASIKRGPANEQFF
TRBJ2-7,11,TRBV2,once,CATESSYEQYF
TRBJ2-1,17,TRBV4-1,NA,CASSQEPGLAGFNEQFF
TRBJ1-1,14,TRBV28,NA,CASSFMVMNTEAFF
TRBJ2-1,13,TRBV10-3,NA,CARPAGIRNEQFF
TRBJ1-1,13,TRBV7-3,once,CASSEGGNTEAFF
TRBJ2-4,16,TRBV27,NA,CASSPGVASAKNIQYF
TRBJ1-5,14,TRBV7-6,NA,CASSWMGSNQPQHF
TRBJ2-1,14,TRBV2,NA,CASRRDSGGGLQFF
TRBJ1-1,14,TRBV29-1,NA,CSVEVRKMNTEAFF
TRBJ1-1,14,TRBV6-1,NA,CASNFFGGNTEAFF